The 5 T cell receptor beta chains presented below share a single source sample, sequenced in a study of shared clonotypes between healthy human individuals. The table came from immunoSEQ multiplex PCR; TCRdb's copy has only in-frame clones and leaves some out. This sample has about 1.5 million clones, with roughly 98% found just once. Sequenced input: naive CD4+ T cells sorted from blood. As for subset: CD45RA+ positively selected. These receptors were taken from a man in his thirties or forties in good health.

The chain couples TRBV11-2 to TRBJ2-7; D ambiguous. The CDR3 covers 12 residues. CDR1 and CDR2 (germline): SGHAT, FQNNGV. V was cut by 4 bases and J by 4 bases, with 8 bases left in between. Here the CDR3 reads CASSYGLYEQYF. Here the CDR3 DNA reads TGTGCCAGCAGCTATGGTTTATACGAGCAGTACTTC.

The CDR3 DNA sequence: TGCGCCAGCAGCCAAACCGGACTAGCGGGATTGACCCAGTACTTC. As protein: CASSQTGLAGLTQYF. The V and J genes are TRBV4-3 and TRBJ2-5; TRBD2 matches at 12 bases. Germline V gene data show CDR1 as LGHNA and CDR2 as YSLEER. The CDR3 has 15 amino acids. The junction had 5 bases not matched to a gene; V was cut back by 2 bases and J by 7 bases.

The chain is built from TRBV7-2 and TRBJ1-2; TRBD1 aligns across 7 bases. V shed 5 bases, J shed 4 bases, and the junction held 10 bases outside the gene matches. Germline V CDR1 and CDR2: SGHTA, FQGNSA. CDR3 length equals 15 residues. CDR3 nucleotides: TGTGCCAGCAGCCCCGGACAGGCGGCTAGCTATGGCTACACCTTC. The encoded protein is CASSPGQAASYGYTF.

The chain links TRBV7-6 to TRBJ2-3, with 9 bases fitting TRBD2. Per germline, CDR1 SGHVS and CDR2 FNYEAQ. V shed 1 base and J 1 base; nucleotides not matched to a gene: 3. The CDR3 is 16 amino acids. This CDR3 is CASSLGAGGRTDTQYF. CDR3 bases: TGTGCCAGCAGCTTAGGTGCGGGGGGGCGCACAGATACGCAGTATTTT.

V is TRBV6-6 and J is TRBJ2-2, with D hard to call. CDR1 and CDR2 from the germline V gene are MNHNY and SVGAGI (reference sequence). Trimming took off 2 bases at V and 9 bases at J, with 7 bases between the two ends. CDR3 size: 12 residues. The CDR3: CASSYPPRELFF. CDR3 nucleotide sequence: TGTGCCAGCAGTTACCCGCCGCGGGAGCTGTTTTTT.